At least ten counts were recorded for the clone carrying this T cell receptor (beta chain). Antigen: not known. This specimen comes from a study of breast tumors, draining lymph nodes, adjacent tissues. The lymph nodes were axillary draining lymph nodes from breast cancer patients. TCRdb ran MiXCR on the multiplex PCR reads and lists one entry per CDR3 protein. The sample includes about 130,000 distinct CDR3 sequences, nearly 20% seen only once; the top ten take roughly 3.5%. Study-level results: Findings are consistent with lymph node origin and intratumoral expansion of most tumor T cells. Tumor TCR diversity was below lymph nodes but above nontumor tissue. Luminal-like breast cancer showed significantly greater tumor-nontumor repertoire similarity than basal-like breast cancer did. That most tumor T cells come from lymph nodes remained unproven.

This CDR3 comprises 14 residues. V was clipped by 7 bases and J by 5 bases, with 14 bases between them. From germline, CDR1 is LNHDA and CDR2 SQIVND (reference sequence). The sequence was collected from a female donor with breast cancer. Some clones in this sample may be carry-over from other donors' samples. Sequencing was carried out using axillary lymph node tissue. This chain connects TRBV19 to TRBJ2-2; a weak D match, TRBD2 (5 bases). CDR3: CASTNFPGTGELFF. The CDR3 DNA sequence: TGTGCCAGTACCAACTTCCCGGGAACCGGGGAGCTGTTTTTT.